The entry below describes one TCR beta chain. Its antigen is undetermined. This entry belongs to a study of CD8+ T cells in alopecia areata. Findings and limits, study-wide: Scalp lesions, especially in alopecia totalis/universalis, had higher clonality than normal scalp.

The germline CDR1 and CDR2 sequences are MNHEY and SMNVEV (reference sequence). With V trimmed by 2 bases and J by 4 bases, 10 bases remained unmatched. The CDR3 covers 18 residues. RNA extraction and reverse transcription yielded cDNA as sequencing template. Clones were sequenced by immunoSEQ multiplex PCR, and TCRdb holds only the in-frame ones, with some missing. The table has about 150,000 clones, about 51% seen once. The source was CD8+ T cells sorted from blood, collected at week 0. This clonotype was sampled from a human donor with alopecia areata. The chain recombines TRBV27 with TRBJ2-1, with 11 bases identical to TRBD2. The CDR3 region has the DNA TGTGCCAGCAGTTTAGGGATTGTGGGGACTAGCGGATACAATGAGCAGTTCTTC. This translates into CASSLGIVGTSGYNEQFF.